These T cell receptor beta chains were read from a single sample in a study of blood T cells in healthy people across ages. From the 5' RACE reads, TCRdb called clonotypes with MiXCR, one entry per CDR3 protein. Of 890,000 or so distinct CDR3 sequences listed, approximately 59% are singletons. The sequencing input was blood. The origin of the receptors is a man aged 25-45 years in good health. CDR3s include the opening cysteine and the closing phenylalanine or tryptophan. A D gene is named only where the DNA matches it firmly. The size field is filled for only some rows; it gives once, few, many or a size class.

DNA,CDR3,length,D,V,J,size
TGTGCCTGGAACCAGGGGGACCTCTATGGCTACACCTTC,CAWNQGDLYGYTF,13,TRBD1,TRBV30,TRBJ1-2,once
TGCAGCGTTGCCGAAACACCGGTAGGATCCTACGAGCAGTACTTC,CSVAETPVGSYEQYF,15,-,TRBV29-1,TRBJ2-7,-
TGTGCCAGCAGCGTAGTGGCTAGCGGGGGAGGTGAGCAGTTCTTC,CASSVVASGGGEQFF,15,TRBD2,TRBV9,TRBJ2-1,-
TGTGCCAGCACTCACCCACAGGGCCTTTTCTACGAGCAGTACTTC,CASTHPQGLFYEQYF,15,-,TRBV6-2/TRBV6-3,TRBJ2-7,-
TGCGCCAGCAGCTTGGCCGGTGGGGATAGCAATCAGCCCCAGCATTTT,CASSLAGGDSNQPQHF,16,-,TRBV5-1,TRBJ1-5,few
TGTGCCAGCAGCTTAGGGGCAGGCCAAGAGACCCAGAACTTC,CASSLGAGQETQNF,14,-,TRBV7-2,TRBJ2-5,-
TGTGCCAGCACTATAACTAACAGGGTGAACTACAATGAGCAGTTCTTC,CASTITNRVNYNEQFF,16,-,TRBV6-5,TRBJ2-1,few
TGTGCCAGCAGCTTCGATGACAGTCCTAGGGCACCCCTCCACTTT,CASSFDDSPRAPLHF,15,-,TRBV7-6,TRBJ1-6,-
TGTGCCAGCAGCTTAGCGCGAGGGGGAGCGGGGGACCACAATGAGCAGTTCTTC,CASSLARGGAGDHNEQFF,18,TRBD2,TRBV7-2,TRBJ2-1,-
TGTGCCAGCAGAGAGCCGGGATCTAAAGAGACCCAGTTCTTC,CASREPGSKETQFF,14,-,TRBV6-5,TRBJ2-1,once
TGTGCCAGCAGCCCGGGACAGCCCTTCGCAACTAATGAAAAACTGTTTTTT,CASSPGQPFATNEKLFF,17,TRBD1,TRBV28,TRBJ1-4,-
TGTGCCAGCAGTTACCGGGCAGGGGGCGCCGAGCAGTACTTC,CASSYRAGGAEQYF,14,TRBD1,TRBV6-2/TRBV6-3,TRBJ2-7,-
TGCGCCAGCAGCCAAGGGTTCCAGGAGGGGAATTCACCCCTCCACTTT,CASSQGFQEGNSPLHF,16,-,TRBV4-1,TRBJ1-6,-
TGCCCCAGCAGCCAAGAGGAAGCGTGGGGGCCCTACGAGCAGTACTTC,CPSSQEEAWGPYEQYF,16,-,TRBV4-3,TRBJ2-7,-
TGTGCCAGCAGTTTTTCCCCGGGGTCCTATGGCTACACCTTC,CASSFSPGSYGYTF,14,-,TRBV27,TRBJ1-2,-
TGTGCCAGCAGTCCCGGGGACAGGGTCGATCAGCCCCAGCATTTT,CASSPGDRVDQPQHF,15,TRBD1,TRBV6-5,TRBJ1-5,-
TGCAGTGCTCCCGGAGACAGTGTAAGCTCCTACAATGAGCAGTTCTTC,CSAPGDSVSSYNEQFF,16,-,TRBV20-1,TRBJ2-1,few
TGTGCCAGCAGGGCAGGGACAGTGGCGGGCTACACCTTC,CASRAGTVAGYTF,13,TRBD1,TRBV7-2,TRBJ1-2,-
TGTGCCAGCATCGGCGGGGGGCGTTGGGTTGAGCAGTTCTTC,CASIGGGRWVEQFF,14,TRBD2,TRBV6-2/TRBV6-3,TRBJ2-1,few
TGTGCCAGCAGCGTAGATTGGCGGGGAACAAGGGAGCAGTACTTC,CASSVDWRGTREQYF,15,-,TRBV9,TRBJ2-7,once
TGTGCCAGCAGCTTAAATTCCGCGGCAGATACGCAGTATTTT,CASSLNSAADTQYF,14,-,TRBV7-3,TRBJ2-3,once
TGTGCCATGGGGGAGAGGGCAACTAATGAAAAACTGTTTTTT,CAMGERATNEKLFF,14,-,TRBV7-3,TRBJ1-4,-
TGTGCCAGCAGCCCGACAGGGGTTGTCACTGAAGCTTTCTTT,CASSPTGVVTEAFF,14,TRBD1,TRBV7-3,TRBJ1-1,once
TGCAGTGCTAGGGGCGATGGGGGCCATTCACCCCCCCACTTT,CSARGDGGHSPPHF,14,-,TRBV20-1,TRBJ1-6,-